The clone carrying this T cell receptor beta chain was seen a few times. Its antigen is unidentified. Individual cDNA molecules in this library carried unique molecular identifiers. A single record per CDR3 protein comes from TCRdb applying MiXCR to the RACE reads. The sample holds a few hundred thousand distinct CDR3 sequences; more than 5% are singletons and the top ten take about 5.4%. This record belongs to a study of human T cells and chemical hapten exposure. The study's findings and limits: Higher patch test scores went with higher counts of PT1 expanded TCRs.

Regarding time point: patch test 2, 6 weeks after DPC sensitization. Regarding treatment: therapeutic diphenylcyclopropenone sensitization with weekly scalp DPC. Specimen: whole blood, collected in connection with sensitization to the hapten diphenylcyclopropenone (DPC). The clonotype was recovered from a woman aged 18-35 years with alopecia areata. Some clones in this sample may be carry-over from other donors' samples.

As DNA, the CDR3 is TGTGCCAGCAGCTTAGCGCGTCTTGCCTACGAGCAGTACTTC. Protein sequence: CASSLARLAYEQYF. The V call is TRBV7-2, the J call TRBJ2-7, with D hard to call. V lost 0 bases to trimming and J lost 2 bases, with 8 bases between them. Germline assignment: CDR1 SGHTA and CDR2 FQGNSA. This CDR3 region has 14 residues.